This passage covers 16 T cell receptor beta chains from one sample sequenced in a study of Graves' ophthalmopathy and Graves' hyperthyroidism. Researchers took RNA transcripts and amplified TCR beta CDR3 regions from them. Second-round multiplex PCR came after first-round RT-PCR with HTBI primers. MiXCR, applied by TCRdb to the multiplex PCR reads, yields one record per CDR3 protein. The sample lists fewer than 600,000 distinct CDR3 sequences; roughly 14% were seen once. Material for sequencing was blood. The receptors shown here come from a woman in her twenties or thirties with Graves' ophthalmopathy.

This clonotype was seen repeatedly, ten times or more. The chain joins TRBV19 to TRBJ2-7; no firm D call. This CDR3 has 13 amino acids. V gave up 5 bases and J gave up 0 bases, with 8 bases separating them. Germline V gene lookup returns CDR1 LNHDA and CDR2 SQIVND (reference sequence). CDR3: CASSRTSSYEQYF. CDR3 bases: TGTGCCAGTAGTCGGACCAGCTCCTACGAGCAGTACTTC.

This clonotype was counted at least ten times. The CDR3 spells CASSDKRGYEQYF. The CDR3 coding sequence is TGTGCCAGCAGCGACAAAAGGGGCTACGAGCAGTACTTC. The V call is TRBV12-3 or TRBV12-4, the J call TRBJ2-7, with D possibly matching TRBD1 (5 bases). The germline V and J ends were trimmed by 6 bases and 3 bases, with 12 bases remaining between them. The CDR3 has 13 amino acids.

This clonotype was observed at least ten times. This chain uses TRBV6-1 with TRBJ1-5; maybe TRBD1 (5 bases). Trimming removed 0 bases from V and 5 bases from J, with 8 bases in between. This CDR3 is 14 amino acids long. The germline V gene encodes CDR1 MNHNS and CDR2 SASEGT. The CDR3 region is CASSEAGGYQPQHF. The CDR3 DNA is TGTGCCAGCAGTGAAGCGGGGGGTTATCAGCCCCAGCATTTT.

This clonotype was picked up many times. This chain joins TRBV19 and TRBJ1-5; a possible D gene is TRBD1 (5 bases). CDR3 length equals 15 residues. The ends were cut back, 6 bases at V and 0 bases at J, with 12 bases in the middle. Germline V gene sequence: CDR1 LNHDA, CDR2 SQIVND (reference sequence). CDR3 region: CASRSDSYSNQPQHF. The CDR3 bases are TGTGCCAGTAGGTCCGACAGTTATAGCAATCAGCCCCAGCATTTT.

The rearrangement links TRBV20-1 to TRBJ1-5, with no clear D. V lost 4 bases, J lost 2 bases, and 9 bases lay in between. Germline V gene sequence: CDR1 DFQATT, CDR2 SNEGSKA (reference sequence). The CDR3 loop spans 13 amino acids. Here the CDR3 reads CSANGPRNQPQHF. CDR3 DNA sequence: TGCAGTGCTAATGGGCCCCGCAATCAGCCCCAGCATTTT.

This clonotype was counted ten times or more. V and J are TRBV7-6 and TRBJ1-6, with D possibly being TRBD1 (5 bases). Germline CDR1 reads SGHVS; CDR2 reads FNYEAQ. Trimming shortened V by 5 bases and J by 0 bases, and 14 bases separated the two germline ends. This CDR3 spans 17 amino acids. CDR3 in DNA: TGTGCCAGCAGCACTACGCCAGGGAGCTCCTATAATTCACCCCTCCACTTT. It specifies CASSTTPGSSYNSPLHF.

This clonotype was observed many times. CDR3 residues: CATSDSISGRGYEQYF. The CDR3 bases are TGTGCCACCAGTGATTCGATTAGCGGGAGGGGCTACGAGCAGTACTTC. The rearrangement joins TRBV24-1 to TRBJ2-7, with 11 bases matching TRBD2. CDR3 length: 16 amino acids. The germline V gene has CDR1 KGHDR and CDR2 SFDVKD. J was trimmed by 3 bases and V by 2 bases; bases with no gene match: 5.

This clonotype has a count of ten or more. This chain links TRBV6-5 with TRBJ1-5; tentatively, D is TRBD1 (5 bases). Germline V CDR1 and CDR2: MNHEY, SVGAGI. V was cut by 4 bases and J by 3 bases, with 10 bases left in between. The CDR3 runs 14 residues. CDR3 DNA sequence: TGTGCCAGCAGTTTCGGGGCGCTCAATCAGCCCCAGCATTTT. Protein sequence: CASSFGALNQPQHF.

In this sample, this clonotype turned up many times. The chain is built from TRBV6-1 and TRBJ2-2; 7 bases align to TRBD1. Germline loops: CDR1 MNHNS, CDR2 SASEGT. The CDR3 is 15 residues long. V trimming: 6 bases; J trimming: 4 bases; junction bases outside the gene matches: 8. The CDR3 loop is CASSVEGQITGELFF. The CDR3 DNA reads as TGTGCCAGCAGCGTCGAGGGACAGATCACCGGGGAGCTGTTTTTT.

This clonotype has at least ten counts. The rearrangement links TRBV11-3 to TRBJ1-2; D is possibly TRBD1 (6 bases). Trimming shortened V by 3 bases and J by 1 base, and 12 bases separated the two germline ends. CDR3 length equals 15 residues. The germline V gene has CDR1 SGHNT and CDR2 YENEEA. CDR3 sequence: CASSFGQNLNYGYTF. The DNA of the CDR3 is TGTGCCAGCAGCTTCGGACAGAACCTTAACTATGGCTACACCTTC.

In this sample, this clonotype turned up many times. The V call is TRBV28, the J call TRBJ1-1; unclear D gene. Per the germline V gene, CDR1 is MDHEN and CDR2 is SYDVKM. V lost 4 bases and J lost 7, with 22 bases in between. The CDR3 length is 16 residues. CDR3 protein: CASSSPRSPLPVEAFF. The CDR3 nucleotides read TGTGCCAGCAGTTCCCCTCGTTCCCCCCTTCCTGTTGAAGCTTTCTTT.

This clonotype was picked up many times. This chain connects TRBV7-2 to TRBJ2-7; unclear D gene. CDR1 SGHTA and CDR2 FQGNSA come from the germline V gene. The CDR3 is 15 amino acids. The V end lost 1 base, the J end lost 3 bases, and 13 bases lay between the germline ends. CDR3 DNA sequence: TGTGCCAGCAGCTTAGGACGGGCTTCTATCTACGAGCAGTACTTC. Translation: CASSLGRASIYEQYF.

The table lists this clonotype with a few counts. The chain carries TRBV6-2 or TRBV6-3 and TRBJ2-2; 8 nucleotides align to TRBD2. Germline V gene sequence: CDR1 MNHEY, CDR2 SVGEGT. This CDR3 is 19 amino acids long. The J segment lost 6 bases and the V segment lost 5 bases, leaving 20 bases of the junction unmatched. CDR3 DNA sequence: TGTGCCAGCAGTCGCCCGGCCGGGGGGGGCCTTCCTCGGGCCGGGGAGCTGTTTTTT. This encodes CASSRPAGGGLPRAGELFF.

This clonotype showed up many times. This chain uses TRBV12-5 with TRBJ2-7; D is undetermined. The CDR3 runs 11 residues. CDR1 and CDR2 from the germline V gene are LGHNT and FRNRAP. V was pared by 5 bases and J by 2 bases, with 4 bases between. CDR3 loop: CASGGTYEQYF. In DNA form, the CDR3 reads TGTGCTAGTGGTGGAACCTACGAGCAGTACTTC.

This clonotype was recorded a few times. The chain links TRBV9 to TRBJ1-1, with D maybe TRBD1 (5 bases). V lost 2 bases and J lost 3, with 14 bases in between. Germline-derived CDR1 and CDR2 are SGDLS and YYNGEE. The CDR3 contains 15 residues. The CDR3 loop is CASSVSGLVDTEAFF. Written as DNA, the CDR3 is TGTGCCAGCAGCGTCTCAGGGCTGGTCGACACTGAAGCTTTCTTT.

There are many counts of this clonotype. V usage is TRBV2 and J usage is TRBJ2-2, with 15 bases fitting TRBD2. CDR1 and CDR2 from the germline V gene are SNHLY and FYNNEI. The CDR3 runs 15 residues. With V trimmed by 6 bases and J by 9 bases, 5 bases remained unmatched. In DNA form, the CDR3 reads TGTGCCAGCAGCGGGACTAGCGGGGGGAGTCGGGAGCTGTTTTTT. Its protein product is CASSGTSGGSRELFF. Complete variable domain (other parts from reference TRBV2 and TRBJ2-2): EPEVTQTPSHQVTQMGQEVILRCVPISNHLYFYWYRQILGQKVEFLVSFYNNEISEKSEIFDDQFSVERPDGSNFTLKIRSTKLEDSAMYFCASSGTSGGSRELFFGEGSRLTVL.